These 18 T cell receptor beta chains originate from one sample sequenced in a study of blood T cells in healthy people across ages. Primed by a sample-barcoded 5' primer and a J-beta primer mix, a second PCR proceeded for roughly 6 to 12 cycles. One entry per CDR3 protein results from TCRdb running MiXCR on the 5' RACE reads. The table lists fewer than 800,000 distinct CDR3 sequences, around 21% of them singletons, with roughly 3.7% in the top ten. Material: blood. Receptors originate from a man in his 70s in good health.

The chain links TRBV12-3 or TRBV12-4 to TRBJ2-7, with a possible D match to TRBD2 (5 bases). The CDR3 runs to 14 residues. Trimming pared 1 base from V and 5 bases from J, leaving 12 bases between. The CDR3 coding sequence is TGTGCCAGCAGTTTAGACGGGAATCGTGACGAGCAGTACTTC. Protein product: CASSLDGNRDEQYF.

This clonotype has just one count. V usage is TRBV28 and J usage is TRBJ1-3; unclear D gene. V was clipped by 6 bases and J by 10 bases, with 16 bases between them. The CDR3 length is 13 residues. Germline CDR1 MDHEN, CDR2 SYDVKM. The CDR3 region has the DNA TGTGCCAGCAGCTTACCGTTGGTTGGGACCATATATTTT. This encodes CASSLPLVGTIYF.

This clonotype was counted only a few times. J is TRBJ2-5 and V is TRBV6-1; a possible D gene is TRBD2 (5 bases). The CDR3 totals 13 residues. The V gene lost 4 bases and the J gene lost 4 bases, with 10 bases spanning the gap. Per the germline V gene, CDR1 is MNHNS and CDR2 is SASEGT. This CDR3 reads CASSVLGGETQYF. The CDR3 DNA follows: TGTGCCAGCAGTGTACTAGGCGGAGAGACCCAGTACTTC.

This clonotype was seen a handful of times. The CDR3 loop reads CASSPRRRNTEAFF. The CDR3 bases are TGTGCCAGCAGTCCTAGACGGAGGAACACTGAAGCTTTCTTT. This sequence joins TRBV7-2 and TRBJ1-1; D not resolved. Germline V lookup: CDR1 SGHTA, CDR2 FQGNSA. V was trimmed by 6 bases and J by 1 base, leaving 12 bases between them. The CDR3 sequence is 14 residues long.

The V gene is TRBV3-1, the J gene TRBJ1-1; 7 bases are shared with TRBD1. Trimming at V came to 4 bases and at J to 4 bases, leaving 9 bases not matched to a gene. The germline gives CDR1 LGHDT, CDR2 YNNKEL (reference sequence). The CDR3 consists of 15 residues. DNA of the CDR3: TGTGCCAGCAGCCCCACGAGACAGGGCGGCACTGAAGCTTTCTTT. Protein sequence: CASSPTRQGGTEAFF.

This clonotype was observed many times. The rearrangement joins TRBV9 to TRBJ2-7, with D maybe TRBD1 (8 bases). V was trimmed by 4 bases and J by 1 base, leaving 15 bases between them. CDR1 is SGDLS, CDR2 YYNGEE, per germline. There are 15 residues in the CDR3. CDR3 protein: CASSLTGGGSYEQYF. The DNA for the CDR3 is TGTGCCAGCAGCTTAACAGGGGGGGGGTCCTACGAGCAGTACTTC.

This clonotype showed up just a few times. The rearrangement joins TRBV24-1 to TRBJ2-5; TRBD1 matches 9 bases. CDR3 size: 14 residues. CDR1 is KGHDR and CDR2 is SFDVKD in the germline V gene. V lost 3 bases to trimming and J lost 5 bases; unmatched junction nucleotides: 3. The CDR3 DNA reads TGTGCCACCAGTGATGACAGGGGGTTGGAGACCCAGTACTTC. Translation: CATSDDRGLETQYF.

The rearrangement joins TRBV7-9 to TRBJ2-7, with TRBD1 as a possible D gene (6 bases). V dropped 5 bases and J dropped 5 bases, with 16 bases sitting between them. The germline V gene has CDR1 SEHNR and CDR2 FQNEAQ (reference sequence). CDR3 length equals 14 residues. The CDR3 nucleotides are TGTGCCAGCAGCGCCGCCACAGGGTACGACGAGCAGTACTTC. Its translation: CASSAATGYDEQYF.

On this clonotype itself: A much larger clone lies one base from this, so it may be a read error. V gene TRBV5-6 combines with J gene TRBJ2-5; no reliable D call. From germline, CDR1 is SGHDT and CDR2 YYEEEE. The CDR3 is made up of 12 amino acids. CDR3 coding DNA: TGTGCCAGCGGCTTTGAGAGAGAGACCCAGTACTTC. Translation gives CASGFERETQYF.

This clonotype was counted a few times. V usage is TRBV3-1 and J usage is TRBJ2-7, with D possibly matching TRBD1 (5 bases). CDR1 and CDR2 (germline): LGHDT, YNNKEL (reference sequence). Trimming removed 0 bases at V and 2 bases at J, with 8 bases between. The CDR3 is made up of 14 amino acids. The DNA of the CDR3 is TGTGCCAGCAGCCAAGAAGGGGCCCCCTACGAGCAGTACTTC. Amino acid sequence: CASSQEGAPYEQYF.

The chain employs TRBV30 and TRBJ2-1, with D maybe TRBD2 (6 bases). Germline lookup yields CDR1 GTSNPN and CDR2 SVGIG (reference sequence). Trimming removed 2 bases from V and 5 bases from J, with 13 bases in between. This CDR3 has 14 amino acids. CDR3 nucleotide sequence: TGTGCCTGGAGTCCCGCTAGCGTTAACAATGAGCAGTTCTTC. This sequence encodes CAWSPASVNNEQFF. Using reference TRBV30 and TRBJ2-1 for the parts outside the CDR3, the full variable domain is SQTIHQWPATLVQPVGSPLSLECTVEGTSNPNLYWYRQAAGRGLQLLFYSVGIGQISSEVPQNLSASRPQDRQFILSSKKLLLSDSGFYLCAWSPASVNNEQFFGPGTRLTVL.

On this clonotype itself: This is likely a read error, given that the CDR3 carries no conserved phenylalanine or tryptophan at its end. The chain joins TRBV6-5 to TRBJ1-4; 8 bases are shared with TRBD1. J gave up 2 bases and V 4 bases, and 9 bases lay outside the gene matches. Germline assignment: CDR1 MNHEY and CDR2 SVGAGI. The length of the CDR3 is 17 residues. CDR3 loop: CASSSLGQGGTNEKLFL. CDR3 in DNA: TGTGCCAGCAGTTCCCTTGGACAGGGCGGGACTAATGAAAAACTGTTTCTT.

In its sample, this clonotype was seen a few times. V is TRBV20-1 and J is TRBJ2-5; 7 bases agree with TRBD2. The length of the CDR3 is 16 residues. Germline V gene lookup returns CDR1 DFQATT and CDR2 SNEGSKA (reference sequence). Losses at the gene ends were 6 bases for V and 2 bases for J; bases not matched to a gene: 15. The CDR3 DNA is TGCAGTGCCGCGTCCGCACTAGCGAACGATCAAGAGACCCAGTACTTC. It specifies CSAASALANDQETQYF.

The chain has TRBV19 and TRBJ1-5; 7 nucleotides agree with TRBD1. CDR1 LNHDA and CDR2 SQIVND come from the germline V gene (reference sequence). V shed 7 bases and J 4 bases; nucleotides not matched to a gene: 4. The CDR3 runs to 13 residues. The CDR3: CASKGQANQPQHF. The CDR3 bases are TGTGCCAGTAAAGGACAGGCTAATCAGCCCCAGCATTTT. Full variable domain (rest looked up from reference TRBV19 and TRBJ1-5): DGGITQSPKYLFRKEGQNVTLSCEQNLNHDAMYWYRQDPGQGLRLIYYSQIVNDFQKGDIAEGYSVSREKKESFPLTVTSAQKNPTAFYLCASKGQANQPQHFGDGTRLSIL.

CDR3 protein: CSARDSVAGAWDEQFF. The CDR3 DNA is TGCAGTGCTAGAGATTCGGTAGCGGGGGCTTGGGATGAGCAGTTCTTC. This rearrangement joins TRBV20-1 to TRBJ2-1, with 9 bases that match TRBD2. Germline assignment: CDR1 DFQATT and CDR2 SNEGSKA (reference sequence). The CDR3 contains 16 residues. V dropped 0 bases and J dropped 8; count of bases not matched to a gene: 11.

This chain uses TRBV10-3 with TRBJ2-2, with D possibly TRBD1 on 5 matching bases. CDR3 length: 16 residues. Trimming removed 3 bases from V and 0 bases from J, with 11 bases in between. The germline gives CDR1 ENHRY, CDR2 SYGVKD. CDR3 sequence: CAISDQGAANTGELFF. CDR3 sequence (DNA): TGTGCCATCAGTGACCAGGGTGCCGCGAACACCGGGGAGCTGTTTTTT.

This chain uses TRBV29-1 with TRBJ2-1; TRBD2 agrees at 8 bases. Trimming took 0 bases from V and 4 from J; bases not matched to a gene: 5. The CDR3 has 15 residues. Germline V gives CDR1 SQVTM, CDR2 ANQGSEA. CDR3 DNA sequence: TGCAGCGTTGAAGATCGACTAGCGAAATACAATGAGCAGTTCTTC. Translation: CSVEDRLAKYNEQFF.

This clonotype was observed a handful of times. The rearrangement uses TRBV29-1 and TRBJ1-5, with TRBD1 identical over 9 bases. The CDR3 runs 13 residues. The junction had 0 bases not matched to a gene; V was cut back by 4 bases and J by 2 bases. Germline assignment: CDR1 SQVTM and CDR2 ANQGSEA. This CDR3 is CSVGTGGNQPQHF. CDR3 in DNA: TGCAGCGTTGGGACAGGGGGCAATCAGCCCCAGCATTTT.